This TCR beta chain was captured in a study of preoperative IRX-2 immunotherapy in early breast cancer. The treatment was: preoperative locoregional IRX-2 cytokine immunotherapy. The CDR3 totals 12 residues. Germline-derived CDR1 and CDR2 are MNHGY and SAAAGT. The ends lost 6 bases at V and 8 bases at J; junction bases unmatched: 4. Clones were sequenced by immunoSEQ multiplex PCR, and TCRdb holds only the in-frame ones, with some missing. The table includes approximately 96,000 clones, 75% to 90% detected once. This sequence was found in a human donor with breast cancer. This specimen was tumor tissue, taken after IRX-2 immunotherapy. The chain uses TRBV6-8 and TRBJ1-2, with 9 bases identical to TRBD1. The CDR3 bases are TGTGCCAGCAGGGCGGACAGGGGAGGCTACACCTTC. Protein sequence: CASRADRGGYTF.